Sequencing of this T cell receptor beta chain was carried out in a study of post-analysis software for immune sequencing data. Study as a whole: Clinical courses comprised relapsing-remitting, secondary progressive and progressive-relapsing multiple sclerosis. Study findings and constraints: Pronounced co-clustering by F measure was evident among identically batched samples. The five TRBV segments detected at higher frequency in patients than in controls included TRBV5-6, TRBV5-1 and TRBV20-1. Multiple sclerosis patients had significantly lower normalized Chao1 diversity than controls.

Concerning this clonotype itself: The target antigen is unknown.

The TCR beta cDNA libraries carried unique molecular identifiers. Input amounts of roughly 0.85 to 11 million T cells were used. These gave about 500,000 cDNA molecules, so each molecule approximated one T cell. In TCRdb, the PCR reads were re-called with MiXCR into one record per CDR3 protein. The sample includes 700,000 to 800,000 distinct CDR3 sequences, 25% to 30% seen only once; the top ten take 0.55% to 0.65%. Germline V lookup: CDR1 MGHRA, CDR2 YSYEKL. V shed 2 bases, J shed 0 bases, and the junction held 7 bases outside the gene matches. CDR3 length equals 18 residues. This chain uses TRBV4-1 with TRBJ2-6; 7 nucleotides align to TRBD1. The origin of this receptor is a girl aged 10-17 years with multiple sclerosis. Sequenced: blood. CDR3 DNA: TGCGCCAGCAGCCAACCGGGACAGCTTTCCTCTGGGGCCAACGTCCTGACTTTC. It translates to CASSQPGQLSSGANVLTF.